Listed here are 20 T cell receptor beta chains from one sample, sequenced in a study of shared clonotypes between healthy human individuals. Profiled with immunoSEQ multiplex PCR; TCRdb holds only in-frame clones, not every one. The table has some 980,000 clones, around three quarters seen once. Sequencing was done on a sample of memory CD4+ T cells sorted from blood. Subset described: CD45RA-negative fraction. The receptors derive from a man between 18 and 29 years old in good health.

CDR3 amino acids: CASSLPRESIYGYTF. The CDR3 nucleotides read TGTGCCAGCAGTTTACCCAGGGAGAGTATCTATGGCTACACCTTC. The chain employs TRBV28 and TRBJ1-2, with D possibly TRBD1 on 5 matching bases. The CDR3 sequence is 15 residues long. With 2 bases removed from V and 4 bases from J, the gap between germline ends came to 14 bases. Germline CDR1 is MDHEN and CDR2 is SYDVKM.

This chain connects TRBV12-5 to TRBJ1-1; no clear D gene. This CDR3 is built from 11 residues. Trimming cost V 6 bases and J 10 bases, with 12 bases left between them. Germline CDR1 and CDR2: LGHNT and FRNRAP. The CDR3 DNA follows: TGTGCTAGTGGCACCAACTACAGAGCTTTCTTT. It codes for CASGTNYRAFF.

This clone was recorded only once. The CDR3 DNA follows: TGTGCCAGCAGTTTAGTAGCGGGGGCCGGGGAGCTGTTTTTT. It translates to CASSLVAGAGELFF. This chain connects TRBV28 to TRBJ2-2; 9 nucleotides align to TRBD2. Germline V lookup: CDR1 MDHEN, CDR2 SYDVKM. With V trimmed by 2 bases and J by 6 bases, 1 base remained unmatched. The CDR3 is 14 amino acids.

The CDR3 spells CASSPTAGVRNEQFF. CDR3 nucleotide sequence: TGTGCCAGCAGCCCCACAGCGGGAGTAAGGAATGAGCAGTTCTTC. The chain links TRBV11-2 to TRBJ2-1, with 8 bases identical to TRBD2. The J segment lost 7 bases and the V segment lost 5 bases, leaving 10 bases of the junction unmatched. Germline V gene lookup returns CDR1 SGHAT and CDR2 FQNNGV. This CDR3 has 15 amino acids.

The chain links TRBV9 to TRBJ1-1; D unclear. V was cut by 2 bases and J by 3 bases, with 11 bases left in between. This CDR3 is built from 14 residues. Germline lookup yields CDR1 SGDLS and CDR2 YYNGEE. DNA for the CDR3: TGTGCCAGCAGCGTTCGACCCTCCCACACTGAAGCTTTCTTT. Amino acids: CASSVRPSHTEAFF.

The V call is TRBV2, the J call TRBJ1-5, with a tentative D call TRBD1 (5 bases). Germline V gene data show CDR1 as SNHLY and CDR2 as FYNNEI. V dropped 6 bases and J dropped 4 bases, with 16 bases sitting between them. This CDR3 comprises 15 residues. In nucleotides, the CDR3 is TGTGCCAGCAGGGAGACAGAGGTCTGGAATCAGCCCCAGCATTTT. It is translated as CASRETEVWNQPQHF.

The chain recombines TRBV10-3 with TRBJ1-1; 8 positions match TRBD1. Per germline, CDR1 ENHRY and CDR2 SYGVKD. CDR3 length: 15 residues. J lost 5 bases, V lost 7 bases, and 12 bases had no gene match. The CDR3 sequence: CAITKEGQGKTEAFF. CDR3 coding DNA: TGTGCCATCACCAAGGAAGGACAGGGAAAGACTGAAGCTTTCTTT.

The chain has TRBV2 and TRBJ2-7; 8 bases match TRBD1. CDR1 and CDR2 from the germline V gene are SNHLY and FYNNEI. This CDR3 comprises 13 residues. The trim removed 8 bases at V and 2 bases at J, leaving 5 bases unmatched. The CDR3 DNA reads TGTGCCAGCGAAGGACAGGGTACCTACGAGCAGTACTTC. Protein: CASEGQGTYEQYF.

V and J are TRBV5-6 and TRBJ2-7; possible D gene TRBD2, 6 bases. Per the germline V gene, CDR1 is SGHDT and CDR2 is YYEEEE. Trimming stripped 0 bases from V and 4 bases from J, with 8 bases between. The CDR3 is 13 amino acids. This chain's CDR3 is CASSLGDWYEQYF. DNA of the CDR3: TGTGCCAGCAGCTTGGGGGACTGGTACGAGCAGTACTTC.

This rearrangement joins TRBV10-3 to TRBJ1-3, with TRBD1 as a possible D gene (5 bases). Per the germline V gene, CDR1 is ENHRY and CDR2 is SYGVKD. CDR3 length: 14 amino acids. Trimming removed 6 bases at V and 2 bases at J, with 11 bases between. CDR3 bases: TGTGCCATCAGGAACCCGGACACTGGAAACACCATATATTTT. Its protein is CAIRNPDTGNTIYF.

This chain uses TRBV2 with TRBJ1-5; perhaps TRBD1 as D (5 bases). V shed 3 bases and J shed 4 bases, with 10 bases lying between them. Germline loops: CDR1 SNHLY, CDR2 FYNNEI. This CDR3 has 14 amino acids. In nucleotides, the CDR3 is TGTGCCAGCAGTGACAGGGCTTTTAATCAGCCCCAGCATTTT. Translated, it gives CASSDRAFNQPQHF.

This sequence joins TRBV9 and TRBJ2-7; D gene ambiguous. The CDR3 runs to 14 residues. Trimming cost V 2 bases and J 5 bases, with 14 bases left between them. Per the germline V gene, CDR1 is SGDLS and CDR2 is YYNGEE. CDR3 DNA: TGTGCCAGCAGCGTGACGACAAGCTGGCACGAGCAGTACTTC. Residues: CASSVTTSWHEQYF.

This clone came up a few times. The chain employs TRBV6-5 and TRBJ1-2; D gene uncertain. The germline V gene has CDR1 MNHEY and CDR2 SVGAGI. The ends were cut back, 5 bases at V and 3 bases at J, with 13 bases in the middle. This CDR3 is 14 amino acids long. CDR3 sequence reads: CASSTRRVDYGYTF. The CDR3 DNA reads TGTGCCAGCAGTACGCGTCGAGTGGACTATGGCTACACCTTC.

The chain couples TRBV7-6 to TRBJ2-5, with D possibly TRBD1 on 7 matching bases. This CDR3 is built from 15 residues. With 3 bases removed from V and 2 bases from J, the gap between germline ends came to 13 bases. From germline, CDR1 is SGHVS and CDR2 FNYEAQ. For the CDR3, the DNA is TGTGCCAGCAGCTTGGAGGGGGCCGGACAAGAGACCCAGTACTTC. Its protein product is CASSLEGAGQETQYF.

The J gene is TRBJ2-1, the V gene TRBV5-4; 8 nucleotides match TRBD2. J gave up 5 bases and V 0 bases, and 4 bases lay outside the gene matches. The germline V gene encodes CDR1 SGHNT and CDR2 YYREEE (reference sequence). The length of the CDR3 is 15 residues. The CDR3 loop is CASSLDGRANNEQFF. CDR3 nucleotide sequence: TGTGCCAGCAGCTTGGACGGGAGGGCAAACAATGAGCAGTTCTTC. Complete variable domain (other parts from reference TRBV5-4 and TRBJ2-1): ETGVTQSPTHLIKTRGQQVTLRCSSQSGHNTVSWYQQALGQGPQFIFQYYREEENGRGNFPPRFSGLQFPNYSSELNVNALELDDSALYLCASSLDGRANNEQFFGPGTRLTVL.

The gene calls are TRBV7-2 and TRBJ2-2; 8 bases line up with TRBD2. This CDR3 region has 17 residues. J was trimmed by 4 bases and V by 0 bases; bases with no gene match: 7. The germline V gene encodes CDR1 SGHTA and CDR2 FQGNSA. The CDR3 sequence is CASSLAQAGDVTGELFF. CDR3 coding DNA: TGTGCCAGCAGCTTAGCGCAAGCGGGAGACGTCACCGGGGAGCTGTTTTTT.

The V and J genes are TRBV27 and TRBJ2-3, with TRBD2 as a possible D gene (5 bases). In germline, CDR1 is MNHEY, CDR2 SMNVEV (reference sequence). The CDR3 has 15 amino acids. The germline V and J ends were trimmed by 8 bases and 4 bases, with 19 bases remaining between them. CDR3 nucleotide sequence: TGTGCCAGCGGATTACTTAGCGTACGGGCAGATACGCAGTATTTT. Residues: CASGLLSVRADTQYF.

J is TRBJ1-4 and V is TRBV5-1; D is undetermined. This CDR3 region has 19 residues. The V end lost 1 base, the J end lost 0 bases, and 19 bases lay between the germline ends. The V gene's germline CDR1 is SGHRS and CDR2 YFSETQ. CDR3 protein: CASSLSLLGGGTTNEKLFF. CDR3 in DNA: TGCGCCAGCAGCTTGAGCCTATTAGGCGGCGGAACAACTAATGAAAAACTGTTTTTT.

V gene TRBV5-6 combines with J gene TRBJ1-6; D unresolved. CDR3 size: 16 residues. Germline CDR1 and CDR2: SGHDT and YYEEEE. The V end was cut by 0 bases, the J end by 7 bases, with 14 bases between. The CDR3, as DNA: TGTGCCAGCAGCTTGGCCCGCGGAGACGGGAATTCACCCCTCCACTTT. Amino acid sequence: CASSLARGDGNSPLHF.

The chain uses TRBV5-6 and TRBJ2-7; D not certain. CDR1 and CDR2 (germline): SGHDT, YYEEEE. V gave up 4 bases and J gave up 6 bases, with 20 bases separating them. There are 15 residues in the CDR3. This CDR3 is CASSDTVLTPREQYF. In DNA, the CDR3 is TGTGCCAGCAGCGACACGGTGTTGACTCCTCGCGAGCAGTACTTC.